The entry that follows covers one T cell receptor (beta chain) sequence. A junction boundary mismatches the germline segment, possibly from a read error. The data originate from a study of Japanese encephalitis immunity and Zika vaccine responses (dated by TCRdb to the early 2020s). With respect to the entire study: Included participants received three 5.0 ug doses of alum-adjuvanted ZPIV at weeks 0, 4 and 28. More than 10 participants were given two doses of JEV vaccine (IXIARO) 28 days apart, two to three months before the first ZPIV dose. Before ZPIV, roughly eleven participants were given one dose of YFV vaccine (YF-VAX), while 10 or so participants were flavivirus-naive. About 6 representative participants per pre-vaccination group were picked for TCR sequencing, using samples from week 52 and from week 0, the point after pre-vaccination but before ZPIV. In addition, the TCR repertoires of a few flavivirus-naive individuals were analyzed at weeks 2, 6 and 52 after ZPIV vaccination began. Stimulations used ZIKV structural-protein peptide pools split into flavivirus-conserved and non-conserved sets, or JEV or YFV peptides matching the pre-vaccination. ZIKV peptides were 15-mers overlapping by 11 residues, selected for NetMHCpan/NetMHCII-predicted epitopes with affinity below 50 nM. The study tested whether prior Japanese encephalitis virus (JEV) or yellow fever virus (YFV) vaccination shaped CD4 T cell responses to the Zika vaccine. What the research found in general, with its limitations: CD8 T cell responses of very low magnitude were detected against ZIKV peptide pools and were observed in only a few individuals. Samples were clustered by participant, with no similarity observed between individuals, suggesting that no public TCRs were detected. JEV-pre-vaccinated donors showed higher repertoire similarity across time-points and stimulations than YFV-pre-vaccinated donors, indicating more clonotypes common to ZIKV and JEV stimulation. Sample size limitations prevented peptide-pool deconvolution, so the individual peptides driving cross-reactive responses were not identified. Rather than the whole vaccinated cohort, the analysis covered just a subset of trial participants, namely those who received three doses and had adequate samples. After ZPIV, a significant decrease in repertoire richness of CD4 T cells responding to conserved ZIKV epitopes was observed in JEV-pre-vaccinated donors.

PBMCs were stained with CellTrace CFSE and grown for 6 days in RPMI containing about 7.3% human serum and peptide pools at around 1 ug/mL each. The enrolled adults were healthy, and microneutralization screening showed them to be seronegative for ZIKV, JEV, YFV, DENV and WNV. Samples came from a phase 1, double-blinded, randomized, placebo-controlled trial of an alum-adjuvanted Zika purified-inactivated virus (ZPIV) vaccine. Peripheral blood mononuclear cells were isolated using a standard procedure and kept frozen in liquid nitrogen until needed. Including the terminal cysteine and phenylalanine, the CDR3 comprises 17 residues. Left in the record is the CDR3 DNA by itself, 51 bases read in frame from the first base. The germline V gene gives CDR1 as MNHEY and CDR2 as SVGAGI. The library was built by means of 5' RACE. Before sequencing, the TCRbeta libraries were pooled in amounts proportional to the number of cells sorted for each library. RNAzol RT was used to extract total RNA from the sorted cells, and cDNA was then synthesized using an oligo(dT) primer together with a template-switching oligo. The TCRbeta V-CDR3-J region was amplified by PCR with Kapa HiFi between a SMARTer oligo primer and a TCRbeta constant-region primer. Illumina adaptors and sample-specific index barcodes were added in a second PCR, with HighPrep bead cleanup and a Bioanalyzer check confirming a band of roughly 650 bp. Libraries were sequenced on an Illumina MiSeq with 2x151 bp paired-end reads. In the authors' own workflow: An in-house Java program demultiplexed the reads, while MiXCR assigned TCRbeta annotations and counted clonotypes. To assess repertoire overlap, Morisita-Horn indices from the R package vegan were used, along with UPGMA clustering and Circos plots of recurring clonotypes. Shannon diversity and richness were normalized to the highest possible value given the input cell numbers, yielding values from 0 to 1. MUSCLE was used to align CDR3beta sequences, SeqinR to compute distances, and R to plot multidimensional scaling. The public reads were run again by TCRdb, first through fastp at Q25 and then through MiXCR, and only productive beta chains were kept. Entries that share a CDR3 protein sequence are merged under the most common genes and DNA. These V and J calls are TCRdb output, not the study's own analysis. This sample holds 300 or so distinct CDR3 sequences; about 4% were observed only once. The ten largest clonotypes hold about 29% of the sample.

The chain uses TRBV6-5 and TRBJ2-2; possibly the D gene is TRBD2, per 5 matching bases. The source material was antigen-activated CD8+ T cells from blood, cultured, sampled during a Zika inactivated vaccine study. This sequence originates from an adult woman who received an inactivated Zika virus vaccine. The CDR3 has the sequence CASSYEGTSFYTRELFF. Read as DNA, the sequence is TGTGCCAGCAGTTACGAGGGAACCAGTTTCTACACCCGGGAGCTGTTTTTT.